The 28 T cell receptor beta chains reported below all come from one sample, sequenced in a study of cytomegalovirus exposure and HLA in healthy donors. 13 Jbeta primers and 60 Vbeta primers were used for the PCR. Sequenced by immunoSEQ multiplex PCR; TCRdb stores in-frame clones only, minus some. The data show about 160,000 clones, with 60% to 75% seen just once and 2.5% to 3% held by the top ten. The material sequenced was PBMCs. The receptors stem from a woman aged 45-60 years in good health and CMV-seropositive.

The V and J genes are TRBV19 and TRBJ1-3; TRBD1 aligns across 7 bases. V trimming: 0 bases; J trimming: 0 bases; junction bases outside the gene matches: 2. The germline V gene has CDR1 LNHDA and CDR2 SQIVND (reference sequence). The CDR3 covers 16 residues. The CDR3 DNA reads TGTGCCAGTAGTATAGACCGGGACAGCTCTGGAAACACCATATATTTT. Translating it yields CASSIDRDSSGNTIYF.

As regards this clone: The junction departs from germline at one end; a sequencing error may be responsible. The gene calls are TRBV5-1 and TRBJ1-6, with D hard to call. The CDR3 covers 14 residues. The germline gives CDR1 SGHRS, CDR2 YFSETQ. In DNA, the CDR3 is TGCGCCAGCAGCCGTGATGAGAGTAATCCACCCCTCCACTTT. Protein sequence: CASSRDESNPPLHF. Looking up the rest from reference TRBV5-1 and TRBJ1-6 gives the full variable domain: KAGVTQTPRYLIKTRGQQVTLSCSPISGHRSVSWYQQTPGQGLQFLFEYFSETQRNKGNFPGRFSGRQFSNSRSEMNVSTLELGDSALYLCASSRDESNPPLHFGNGTRLTVT.

CDR3 loop: CATEQGVSTEAFF. CDR3 sequence (DNA): TGTGCCACCGAGCAAGGGGTGAGCACTGAAGCTTTCTTT. V gene TRBV2 combines with J gene TRBJ1-1, with D possibly being TRBD1 (5 bases). From germline, CDR1 is SNHLY and CDR2 FYNNEI. Trimming removed 10 bases from V and 4 bases from J, with 16 bases in between. The CDR3 consists of 13 residues. Drawing the rest from reference TRBV2 and TRBJ1-1, the complete variable domain is EPEVTQTPSHQVTQMGQEVILRCVPISNHLYFYWYRQILGQKVEFLVSFYNNEISEKSEIFDDQFSVERPDGSNFTLKIRSTKLEDSAMYFCATEQGVSTEAFFGQGTRLTVV.

The chain uses TRBV2 and TRBJ2-2, with D maybe TRBD2 (7 bases). The CDR3 loop spans 15 amino acids. V gave up 9 bases and J gave up 3 bases, with 17 bases separating them. Germline-derived CDR1 and CDR2 are SNHLY and FYNNEI. The CDR3 here is CASTHGGTYTGELFF. CDR3 nucleotides: TGTGCCAGTACGCACGGGGGGACATACACCGGGGAGCTGTTTTTT.

This clone was seen a few times. The chain has TRBV13 and TRBJ2-5; maybe TRBD1 (6 bases). The V end was cut by 4 bases, the J end by 0 bases, with 9 bases between. Germline V gene lookup returns CDR1 PRHDT and CDR2 FYEKMQ (reference sequence). The CDR3 totals 14 residues. CDR3 nucleotides: TGTGCCAGCAGCTACCGGGACAACCAAGAGACCCAGTACTTC. Protein sequence: CASSYRDNQETQYF.

This rearrangement joins TRBV2 to TRBJ2-5; the D is unclear. This CDR3 comprises 13 residues. Trimming left V 6 bases short and J 1 base short, with 9 bases between. Per germline, CDR1 SNHLY and CDR2 FYNNEI. The CDR3 loop is CASSRHGQETQYF. CDR3 DNA: TGTGCCAGCAGCAGACACGGCCAAGAGACCCAGTACTTC.

This chain connects TRBV2 to TRBJ2-6; D remains ambiguous. CDR1 and CDR2 from the germline V gene are SNHLY and FYNNEI. This CDR3 has 15 residues. The germline V and J ends were trimmed by 6 bases and 0 bases, with 9 bases remaining between them. CDR3 loop: CASSESISGANVLTF. In DNA, the CDR3 is TGTGCCAGCAGCGAGAGCATCTCTGGGGCCAACGTCCTGACTTTC.

J is TRBJ2-5 and V is TRBV5-4; 7 nucleotides agree with TRBD1. Germline lookup yields CDR1 SGHNT and CDR2 YYREEE (reference sequence). This CDR3 is built from 15 residues. Losses at the gene ends were 0 bases for V and 2 bases for J; bases not matched to a gene: 4. Written as DNA, the CDR3 is TGTGCCAGCAGCTTGGATACAGGGGATCAAGAGACCCAGTACTTC. This sequence encodes CASSLDTGDQETQYF.

V gene TRBV29-1 combines with J gene TRBJ2-3; the D gene is possibly TRBD1 (7 bases). Deletions cut 4 bases from V and 4 bases from J, with 12 bases between. Germline V gives CDR1 SQVTM, CDR2 ANQGSEA. The CDR3 sequence is 13 residues long. The CDR3 sequence: CSVVRRGADTQYF. In DNA, the CDR3 is TGCAGCGTTGTCCGCAGGGGGGCAGATACGCAGTATTTT.

The chain uses TRBV5-1 and TRBJ2-5; 9 bases map to TRBD2. Losses at the gene ends were 0 bases for V and 5 bases for J; bases not matched to a gene: 5. This CDR3 has 15 residues. The germline gives CDR1 SGHRS, CDR2 YFSETQ. The CDR3 reads CASSLEGLASETQYF. The CDR3 DNA reads TGCGCCAGCAGCTTGGAAGGACTAGCGTCGGAGACCCAGTACTTC.

This sequence joins TRBV15 and TRBJ1-5; 10 bases map to TRBD1. Germline values: CDR1 LNHNV, CDR2 YYDKDF (reference sequence). This CDR3 comprises 15 residues. The ends lost 3 bases at V and 5 bases at J; junction bases unmatched: 4. CDR3 DNA: TGTGCCACCAGCAGCCGGGACAGGGGATATCAGCCCCAGCATTTT. As protein: CATSSRDRGYQPQHF. The entire variable domain, with the rest obtained from reference TRBV15 and TRBJ1-5, is as follows: DAMVIQNPRYQVTQFGKPVTLSCSQTLNHNVMYWYQQKSSQAPKLLFHYYDKDFNNEADTPDNFQSRRPNTSFCFLDIRSPGLGDTAMYLCATSSRDRGYQPQHFGDGTRLSIL.

The J gene is TRBJ1-5, the V gene TRBV6-5; no reliable D call. Germline-derived CDR1 and CDR2 are MNHEY and SVGAGI. This CDR3 has 16 amino acids. V lost 2 bases, J lost 2 bases, and 13 bases lay in between. Written as DNA, the CDR3 is TGTGCCAGCAGTTACACAGAACCTTGGGGCAATCAGCCCCAGCATTTT. It is translated as CASSYTEPWGNQPQHF.

The rearrangement links TRBV27 to TRBJ2-7; D possibly corresponds to TRBD2 (6 bases). CDR1 is MNHEY, CDR2 SMNVEV, per germline (reference sequence). CDR3 length: 13 residues. Trimming pared 8 bases from V and 6 bases from J, leaving 17 bases between. The CDR3 spells CASGHGGAGEQYF. The CDR3 bases are TGTGCCAGCGGGCACGGCGGGGCTGGCGAGCAGTACTTC.

This clone was seen more than once but under ten times. The J gene is TRBJ1-4, the V gene TRBV5-1; the D is unclear. Trimming shortened V by 1 base and J by 7 bases, and 11 bases separated the two germline ends. The CDR3 totals 14 residues. Germline V gives CDR1 SGHRS, CDR2 YFSETQ. CDR3 DNA: TGCGCCAGCAGCTTGCGACGGGGAGGTGAAAAACTGTTTTTT. It encodes CASSLRRGGEKLFF. Together with reference TRBV5-1 and TRBJ1-4, the CDR3 gives the full variable domain: KAGVTQTPRYLIKTRGQQVTLSCSPISGHRSVSWYQQTPGQGLQFLFEYFSETQRNKGNFPGRFSGRQFSNSRSEMNVSTLELGDSALYLCASSLRRGGEKLFFGSGTQLSVL.

The V and J genes are TRBV5-1 and TRBJ1-1; TRBD1 agrees at 8 bases. CDR3 length: 16 amino acids. Germline trimming cut 2 bases from V and 5 bases from J; bases unmatched to any gene: 11. In germline, CDR1 is SGHRS, CDR2 YFSETQ. The DNA for the CDR3 is TGCGCCAGCAGCTTCGGACAGGGCGGGGAGTCAACTGAAGCTTTCTTT. Translating it yields CASSFGQGGESTEAFF.

The V and J genes are TRBV14 and TRBJ1-3; D is possibly TRBD1 (6 bases). V was shortened by 3 bases and J by 0 bases, with 12 bases between the two germline ends. Germline loops: CDR1 SGHDN, CDR2 FVKESK. This CDR3 is 16 amino acids long. Here the CDR3 reads CASSQRQASSGNTIYF. CDR3 coding DNA: TGTGCCAGCAGCCAGAGACAGGCTTCCTCTGGAAACACCATATATTTT.

The CDR3 DNA is TGCGCCAGCAGGGGACAGGGGGGATCCTATAATTCACCCCTCCACTTT. Translation gives CASRGQGGSYNSPLHF. The chain employs TRBV4-1 and TRBJ1-6; 11 bases fit TRBD1. Germline trimming cut 6 bases from V and 1 base from J; bases unmatched to any gene: 2. Per germline, CDR1 MGHRA and CDR2 YSYEKL. This CDR3 has 16 residues.

This clone was seen only once. The CDR3 reads CSYKGGKTEAFF. Written as DNA, the CDR3 is TGCAGCTACAAAGGGGGAAAGACTGAAGCTTTCTTT. The chain has TRBV29-1 and TRBJ1-1; D is possibly TRBD1 (6 bases). CDR1 is SQVTM and CDR2 is ANQGSEA in the germline V gene. V was cut by 8 bases and J by 5 bases, with 15 bases left in between. The CDR3 runs to 12 residues.

The chain links TRBV6-1 to TRBJ1-5, with a tentative D call TRBD1 (6 bases). The CDR3 loop spans 15 amino acids. The V and J ends lost 2 bases and 4 bases respectively, with 12 bases between them. CDR1 is MNHNS and CDR2 is SASEGT in the germline V gene. In nucleotides, the CDR3 is TGTGCCAGCAGTGAATACGGACAGTTAAATCAGCCCCAGCATTTT. Its translation: CASSEYGQLNQPQHF.

This chain uses TRBV19 with TRBJ2-5, with a weak D call TRBD2 (6 bases). Germline CDR1 LNHDA, CDR2 SQIVND (reference sequence). Trimming shortened V by 5 bases and J by 3 bases, and 10 bases separated the two germline ends. The CDR3 runs 13 residues. Here the CDR3 DNA reads TGTGCCAGTAGTTGGGACTTCGAAGAGACCCAGTACTTC. Its protein product is CASSWDFEETQYF. Looking up the rest from reference TRBV19 and TRBJ2-5 gives the full variable domain: DGGITQSPKYLFRKEGQNVTLSCEQNLNHDAMYWYRQDPGQGLRLIYYSQIVNDFQKGDIAEGYSVSREKKESFPLTVTSAQKNPTAFYLCASSWDFEETQYFGPGTRLLVL.

J is TRBJ1-2 and V is TRBV9, with no clear D. Deletions cut 4 bases from V and 4 bases from J, with 11 bases between. Germline V gene lookup returns CDR1 SGDLS and CDR2 YYNGEE. The CDR3 totals 13 residues. The CDR3 sequence: CASSPRGSYGYTF. CDR3 nucleotide sequence: TGTGCCAGCAGCCCCCGAGGCAGCTATGGCTACACCTTC.

J is TRBJ1-5 and V is TRBV7-8; a weak D match, TRBD1 (5 bases). The CDR3 has 15 residues. The germline CDR1 and CDR2 sequences are SGHVS and FQNEAQ. V was shortened by 5 bases and J by 4 bases, with 15 bases between the two germline ends. The CDR3 nucleotides are TGTGCCAGCAGCGGTAAGACAGAGGAAAATCAGCCCCAGCATTTT. Translating it yields CASSGKTEENQPQHF.

The CDR3 loop reads CSVENRRRENTEAFF. The CDR3 nucleotides read TGCAGCGTTGAGAATCGCAGACGGGAGAACACTGAAGCTTTCTTT. The chain employs TRBV29-1 and TRBJ1-1; D is unclear. The V gene lost 3 bases and the J gene lost 1 base, with 15 bases spanning the gap. CDR1 is SQVTM and CDR2 is ANQGSEA in the germline V gene. This CDR3 has 15 residues.

The chain is built from TRBV30 and TRBJ1-2; 8 positions agree with TRBD1. The V gene end was trimmed by 1 base and the J gene end by 7 bases; junction bases not matched to a gene: 5. CDR3 size: 13 residues. CDR1 is GTSNPN and CDR2 is SVGIG in the germline V gene (reference sequence). The CDR3 sequence is CAWSGTGLFGYTF. CDR3 nucleotide sequence: TGTGCCTGGAGTGGGACAGGGCTGTTTGGCTACACCTTC.

The chain uses TRBV19 and TRBJ2-1; the D gene is possibly TRBD1 (5 bases). V was pared by 5 bases and J by 4 bases, with 12 bases between. This CDR3 contains 14 residues. Germline loops: CDR1 LNHDA, CDR2 SQIVND (reference sequence). The CDR3 loop reads CASSLWTPYNEQFF. DNA for the CDR3: TGTGCCAGTAGTCTCTGGACACCGTACAATGAGCAGTTCTTC. The complete variable domain, with remaining parts taken from reference TRBV19 and TRBJ2-1, reads DGGITQSPKYLFRKEGQNVTLSCEQNLNHDAMYWYRQDPGQGLRLIYYSQIVNDFQKGDIAEGYSVSREKKESFPLTVTSAQKNPTAFYLCASSLWTPYNEQFFGPGTRLTVL.

V and J are TRBV6-5 and TRBJ2-2, with TRBD1 as a possible D gene (6 bases). V lost 2 bases to trimming and J lost 4 bases, with 11 bases between them. CDR1 is MNHEY and CDR2 is SVGAGI in the germline V gene. The CDR3 is 15 amino acids. CDR3 in DNA: TGTGCCAGCAGTTACAGGGGGATCGGCACCGGGGAGCTGTTTTTT. It specifies CASSYRGIGTGELFF.

The rearrangement joins TRBV19 to TRBJ1-5, with D maybe TRBD1 (5 bases). Germline V gives CDR1 LNHDA, CDR2 SQIVND (reference sequence). The CDR3 has 13 residues. V gave up 6 bases and J gave up 6 bases, with 12 bases separating them. CDR3 loop: CASRVGPIQPQHF. DNA for the CDR3: TGTGCCAGTAGGGTGGGGCCGATTCAGCCCCAGCATTTT.

The chain links TRBV19 to TRBJ1-1; no clear D gene. The germline V and J ends were trimmed by 4 bases and 1 base, with 13 bases remaining between them. This CDR3 contains 15 residues. Germline assignment: CDR1 LNHDA and CDR2 SQIVND (reference sequence). CDR3 sequence (DNA): TGTGCCAGTAGTACCAACACCCATGCGAACACTGAAGCTTTCTTT. This codes for CASSTNTHANTEAFF.